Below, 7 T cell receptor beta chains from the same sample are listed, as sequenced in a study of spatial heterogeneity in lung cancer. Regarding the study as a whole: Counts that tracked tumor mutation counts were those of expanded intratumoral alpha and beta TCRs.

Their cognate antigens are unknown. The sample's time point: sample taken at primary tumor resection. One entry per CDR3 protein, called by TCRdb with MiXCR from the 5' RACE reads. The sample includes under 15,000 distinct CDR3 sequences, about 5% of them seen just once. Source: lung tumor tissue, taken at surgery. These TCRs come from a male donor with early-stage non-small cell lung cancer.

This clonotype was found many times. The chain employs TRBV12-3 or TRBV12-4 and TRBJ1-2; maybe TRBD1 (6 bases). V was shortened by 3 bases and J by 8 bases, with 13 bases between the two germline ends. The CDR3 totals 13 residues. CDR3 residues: CASSFWGAEGYTF. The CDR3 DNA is TGTGCCAGCAGTTTTTGGGGGGCGGAAGGCTACACCTTC.

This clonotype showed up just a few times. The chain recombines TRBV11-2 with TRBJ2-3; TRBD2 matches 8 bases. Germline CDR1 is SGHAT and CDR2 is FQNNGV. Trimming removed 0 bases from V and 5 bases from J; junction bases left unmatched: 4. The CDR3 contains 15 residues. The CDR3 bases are TGTGCCAGCAGCTTAGACTGGCTAGCGGGAGATACGCAGTATTTT. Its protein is CASSLDWLAGDTQYF.

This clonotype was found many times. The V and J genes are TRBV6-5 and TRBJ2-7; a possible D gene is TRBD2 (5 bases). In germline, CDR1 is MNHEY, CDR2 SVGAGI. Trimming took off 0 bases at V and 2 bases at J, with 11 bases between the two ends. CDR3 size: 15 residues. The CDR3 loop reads CASSYSASGAYEQYV. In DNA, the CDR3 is TGTGCCAGCAGTTACTCGGCGAGCGGAGCCTACGAGCAGTACGTC.

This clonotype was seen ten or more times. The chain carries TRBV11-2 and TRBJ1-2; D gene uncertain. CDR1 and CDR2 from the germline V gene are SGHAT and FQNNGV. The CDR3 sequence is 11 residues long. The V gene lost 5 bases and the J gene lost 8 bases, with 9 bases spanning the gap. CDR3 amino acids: CASSPAQGYTF. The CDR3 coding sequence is TGTGCCAGCAGCCCCGCTCAAGGCTACACCTTC.

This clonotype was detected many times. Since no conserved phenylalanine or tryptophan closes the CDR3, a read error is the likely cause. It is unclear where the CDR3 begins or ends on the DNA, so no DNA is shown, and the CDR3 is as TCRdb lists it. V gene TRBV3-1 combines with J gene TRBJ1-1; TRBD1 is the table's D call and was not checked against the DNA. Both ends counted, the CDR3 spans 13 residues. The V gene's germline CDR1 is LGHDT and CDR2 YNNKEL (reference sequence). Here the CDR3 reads CASSQGGTGVQLG.

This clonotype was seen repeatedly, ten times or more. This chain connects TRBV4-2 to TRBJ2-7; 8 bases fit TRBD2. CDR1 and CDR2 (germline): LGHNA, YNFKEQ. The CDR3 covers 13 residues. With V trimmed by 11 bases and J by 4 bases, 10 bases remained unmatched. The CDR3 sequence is CASRWRGVYEQYV. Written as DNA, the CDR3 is TGTGCCTCTCGCTGGCGGGGGGTTTACGAGCAGTACGTC.

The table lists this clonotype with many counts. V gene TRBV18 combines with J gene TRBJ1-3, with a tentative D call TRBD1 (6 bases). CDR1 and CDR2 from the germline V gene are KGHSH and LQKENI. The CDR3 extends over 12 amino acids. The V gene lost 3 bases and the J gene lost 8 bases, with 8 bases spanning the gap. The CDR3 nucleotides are TGTGCCAGCTCACCTTCAGGGGACACCATATATTTT. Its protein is CASSPSGDTIYF.